The text below deals with one T cell receptor (beta chain). This clonotype qualifies as medium-sized (0.01 to 0.1%) by its frequency, with no count on file. Its binding antigen is unknown. For each CD8+ T cell subset, flow sorting was done in triplicate, and a few hundred thousand cells per subset went directly into RLT lysis buffer. To keep memory contaminants out, a stringent definition of naive CD8+ T cells was applied: CD45RO-CCR7+CD27+CD95-. Peripheral blood mononuclear cells were isolated from buffy coats using standard density gradient centrifugation. Naive CXCR3-negative and CXCR3-positive CD8+ T cells were flow-sorted on a FACSAria III. Total RNA was extracted from sorted cells using an RNeasy Mini Kit. This sample stems from a study of CXCR3-negative and CXCR3-positive naive CD8 T cells (dated by TCRdb to between 2019 and 2020). In the study overall: In total, about 150 million TRB reads were obtained, or roughly 1.5 +/- 0.3 million reads per library. For the TRBV-TRBJ cluster analysis, the naive subsets came from 5 donors, while the memory cells came from 3 donors. Diversity and physicochemical repertoire analyses were performed on about 12 donors pooled from two independent experiments.

Data came from a NextSeq 550. The Human TCR Profiling Kit (MiLaboratory) was used to prepare UMI-labeled 5' RACE TRB cDNA libraries. cDNA synthesis used the entire amount of extracted RNA, and PCR amplification then used the entire amount of cDNA produced. The libraries were made side by side, with each library going through the same number of PCR cycles. The original pipeline was this. With a minimum of two reads required per UMI, MIGEC and MiXCR pulled out about 52,000 +/- 9,100 unique UMI-labeled TRB cDNA molecules from each library. Each library averaged around 42,000 +/- 9,900 functional in-frame TRB CDR3 nucleotide clonotypes without stop codons. After each sample was downsampled to 5000 UMI-labeled TRB molecules, VDJtools was used to calculate diversity metrics such as normalized Shannon-Wiener and Chao1. VDJtools computed clonotype-size-weighted physicochemical properties of the central five CDR3 residues: interaction energy, strength, volume and Kidera factor 4. The reads went through TCRdb reprocessing, and each CDR3 protein sequence gets one entry with no DNA. TCRdb, not the authors, supplied the V and J calls. The sample table gives about 51,000 distinct CDR3 sequences. The ten most abundant clones make up 0.56% of the sample.

The full study reports these points: Compared with CXCR3-negative naive cells, CXCR3-positive naive cells had TRB CDR3s with higher hydrophobicity (lower Kidera factor 4), lower energy, and higher strength and volume indices. Because surface CD5, which is linked to self-reactivity in mice, was comparable between the naive subsets, TCR interaction strength was also inferred from TRB CDR3 physicochemical properties. Comparably high repertoire diversity was found in both naive subsets, whereas much lower repertoire diversity was found in memory CD8+ T cells. Because CXCR3 expression was partially decreased after cryopreservation, freshly isolated PBMCs were used for most assays. Naive CXCR3-negative and CXCR3-positive cells from the same donor showed similar TRBV-TRBJ usage, whereas memory cells showed distinct patterns.

This TCR was recovered from a human donor in good health. Some clones in this sample may be carry-over from other donors' samples. Source material: naive CXCR3+ CD8+ T cells from blood. What this sample's cell subset or site label stands for: CD45RO-CCR7+CD27+CD95- naive CD8+ T cells expressing CXCR3 (TNR3+).

CDR3 reads: CATIMSREGTGELFF. The rearranged chain carries TRBV15 and TRBJ2-2; the D call of TRBD2 rests on TCRdb alone, since no DNA is present to check it. The germline V gene (reference sequence) specifies LNHNV as CDR1 and YYDKDF as CDR2. The CDR3 contains 15 residues, cysteine and phenylalanine counted. No coding sequence is recorded.